These 5 T cell receptor beta chains came from one sample sequenced in a study of T cell repertoires in aging, cancer and after chemotherapy. TRB rearrangements spanning V, D and J were amplified using mixed TRB-A/B primers. TCRdb passed the multiplex PCR reads through MiXCR, listing each CDR3 protein once. The table has fewer than 2,500 distinct CDR3 sequences, about 34% seen once. TCR beta rearrangements were amplified from peripheral blood genomic DNA. Material for sequencing was blood. These TCRs come from a human donor with a solid tumor.

V usage is TRBV6-6 and J usage is TRBJ2-1; no reliable D call. This CDR3 is built from 14 residues. V shed 6 bases and J shed 2 bases, with 11 bases lying between them. Germline assignment: CDR1 MNHNY and CDR2 SVGAGI (reference sequence). DNA of the CDR3: TGTGCCAGCAGCCCCCGTGGGGCCTACAATGAGCAGTTCTTC. Translated, it gives CASSPRGAYNEQFF.

The table lists this clonotype with a few counts. The chain recombines TRBV19 with TRBJ1-2; 7 positions agree with TRBD1. V trimming: 10 bases; J trimming: 3 bases; junction bases outside the gene matches: 20. Germline CDR1 reads LNHDA; CDR2 reads SQIVND (reference sequence). This CDR3 spans 17 amino acids. The CDR3 here is CATTPGTADGIHYGYTF. The CDR3 nucleotides read TGTGCCACCACCCCGGGGACAGCGGACGGAATACACTATGGCTACACCTTC.

This clonotype was seen more than once but under ten times. The chain is built from TRBV18 and TRBJ1-2, with 12 positions matching TRBD1. Germline assignment: CDR1 KGHSH and CDR2 LQKENI. The V and J ends lost 4 bases and 2 bases, in that order; junction bases with no gene match: 2. The CDR3 consists of 15 residues. The CDR3: CASSRDRGPNYGYTF. The CDR3 DNA reads TGTGCCAGCTCACGGGACAGGGGGCCAAACTATGGCTACACCTTC.

This clonotype was observed a single time. The rearrangement uses TRBV6-5 and TRBJ2-5; D not certain. V was shortened by 9 bases and J by 5 bases, with 16 bases between the two germline ends. This CDR3 spans 13 amino acids. Germline CDR1 MNHEY, CDR2 SVGAGI. The CDR3 protein is CASQGTVRETQYF. The CDR3 bases are TGTGCCAGTCAAGGCACAGTGCGGGAGACCCAGTACTTC.

CDR3 DNA sequence: TGTGCCAGCAGGAAGGGGGCGGGGGGGGAGCTGTTTTTT. It specifies CASRKGAGGELFF. V usage is TRBV6-5 and J usage is TRBJ2-2, with D possibly being TRBD1 (7 bases). This CDR3 contains 13 residues. V lost 6 bases and J lost 8, with 13 bases in between. CDR1 is MNHEY and CDR2 is SVGAGI in the germline V gene.